Each of the 14 T cell receptor beta chains below was sequenced from the same sample in a study of T cell responses to AZD1222 COVID-19 vaccine. The table came from immunoSEQ multiplex PCR; TCRdb's copy has only in-frame clones and leaves some out. The sample has about 56,000 clones; roughly three quarters are singletons. The sample here was peripheral blood, taken 28 days after the second AZD1222 dose. These receptors were collected from an adult who received the AZD1222 COVID-19 vaccine.

V gene TRBV14 combines with J gene TRBJ1-4, with TRBD1 matching over 7 bases. CDR3 length: 13 amino acids. With 1 base clipped from V and 7 bases from J, the junction kept 0 bases outside the gene matches. From germline, CDR1 is SGHDN and CDR2 FVKESK. CDR3 coding DNA: TGTGCCAGCAGCCAAGGGACAGGTGAAAAACTGTTTTTT. This encodes CASSQGTGEKLFF.

A few counts support this clone. V usage is TRBV10-1 and J usage is TRBJ1-1, with TRBD1 as a possible D gene (5 bases). Germline CDR1 and CDR2: WNHNN and SYGVQD (reference sequence). Between the trimmed V and J ends, which lost 3 bases and 1 base, there was a span of 9 bases. The CDR3 is made up of 14 amino acids. The chain's CDR3 is CASSEPGQNTEAFF. In DNA form, the CDR3 reads TGCGCCAGCAGTGAACCAGGACAGAACACTGAAGCTTTCTTT.

The rearrangement joins TRBV25-1 to TRBJ2-1, with unresolved D. The CDR3 runs to 14 residues. Trimming cost V 3 bases and J 5 bases, with 11 bases left between them. From germline, CDR1 is MGHDK and CDR2 SYGVNS. This CDR3 reads CASSDPQTDNEQFF. The CDR3 DNA follows: TGTGCCAGCAGTGATCCTCAAACGGACAATGAGCAGTTCTTC. The full variable domain, completed using reference TRBV25-1 and TRBJ2-1, is EADIYQTPRYLVIGTGKKITLECSQTMGHDKMYWYQQDPGMELHLIHYSYGVNSTEKGDLSSESTVSRIRTEHFPLTLESARPSHTSQYLCASSDPQTDNEQFFGPGTRLTVL.

The V call is TRBV7-2, the J call TRBJ1-4, with TRBD1 identical over 7 bases. J lost 3 bases, V lost 3 bases, and 1 base had no gene match. The CDR3 runs 14 residues. Germline CDR1 reads SGHTA; CDR2 reads FQGNSA. This chain's CDR3 is CASSFGTANEKLFF. CDR3 in DNA: TGTGCCAGCAGCTTTGGGACAGCTAATGAAAAACTGTTTTTT. Full variable domain (rest looked up from reference TRBV7-2 and TRBJ1-4): GAGVSQSPSNKVTEKGKDVELRCDPISGHTALYWYRQSLGQGLEFLIYFQGNSAPDKSGLPSDRFSAERTGGSVSTLTIQRTQQEDSAVYLCASSFGTANEKLFFGSGTQLSVL.

The chain combines TRBV2 with TRBJ2-7, with 11 nucleotides matching TRBD2. V was clipped by 3 bases and J by 3 bases; unmatched bases: 1. The CDR3 totals 14 residues. Germline values: CDR1 SNHLY, CDR2 FYNNEI. The CDR3, as DNA: TGTGCCAGCAGTGACCTAGCGGGAGGCTACGAGCAGTACTTC. Its protein product is CASSDLAGGYEQYF. Full variable domain (remainder filled in from reference TRBV2 and TRBJ2-7): EPEVTQTPSHQVTQMGQEVILRCVPISNHLYFYWYRQILGQKVEFLVSFYNNEISEKSEIFDDQFSVERPDGSNFTLKIRSTKLEDSAMYFCASSDLAGGYEQYFGPGTRLTVT.

The chain is built from TRBV5-1 and TRBJ2-3; D gene unclear. The CDR3 extends over 12 amino acids. Trimming removed 1 base at V and 2 bases at J, with 2 bases between. Germline assignment: CDR1 SGHRS and CDR2 YFSETQ. The CDR3 sequence: CASSLTTDTQYF. DNA of the CDR3: TGCGCCAGCAGCTTGACCACAGATACGCAGTATTTT.

Only one count was recorded for this clone. This chain links TRBV28 with TRBJ1-2; 7 bases agree with TRBD1. CDR1 and CDR2 (germline): MDHEN, SYDVKM. V shed 5 bases and J 3 bases; nucleotides not matched to a gene: 3. The CDR3 spans 13 residues. The CDR3 loop reads CASSRQGDYGYTF. The CDR3 nucleotides are TGTGCCAGCAGTAGACAGGGAGACTATGGCTACACCTTC.

This chain uses TRBV11-3 with TRBJ2-2; no firm D call. This CDR3 has 14 residues. The germline CDR1 and CDR2 sequences are SGHNT and YENEEA. Trimming cost V 5 bases and J 1 base, with 8 bases left between them. As DNA, the CDR3 is TGTGCCAGCAGCCAATCCGGGAACACCGGGGAGCTGTTTTTT. Encoded protein: CASSQSGNTGELFF.

The gene calls are TRBV7-8 and TRBJ1-2, with D maybe TRBD1 (6 bases). Trimming took off 5 bases at V and 4 bases at J, with 11 bases between the two ends. Germline V CDR1 and CDR2: SGHVS, FQNEAQ. The CDR3 is 13 amino acids. CDR3 bases: TGTGCCAGCAGCGTGGACAGCGGCTATGGCTACACCTTC. Its protein is CASSVDSGYGYTF.

The J gene is TRBJ2-7, the V gene TRBV21-1; TRBD2 is the table's D call and was not checked against the DNA. TRBV21-1 is listed as a pseudogene. The CDR3 sequence is 16 residues long. The CDR3 loop is CASSKGLAGGGYEQYF. In DNA form, the CDR3 reads TGTGCCAGCAGCAAAGGACTAGCGGGAGGAGGTTACGAGCAGTACTTC.

This chain joins TRBV9 and TRBJ1-1; D perhaps matches TRBD1 (5 bases). Looked up from germline, CDR1 is SGDLS and CDR2 is YYNGEE. Trimming removed 0 bases from V and 0 bases from J, with 12 bases in between. The CDR3 consists of 16 residues. The CDR3 here is CASSVGGSAMNTEAFF. DNA for the CDR3: TGTGCCAGCAGCGTAGGGGGGTCAGCAATGAACACTGAAGCTTTCTTT.

The J gene is TRBJ2-4, the V gene TRBV11-2, with no clear D. Germline V CDR1 and CDR2: SGHAT, FQNNGV. Trimming removed 0 bases at V and 6 bases at J, with 9 bases between. The CDR3 is 14 amino acids. The CDR3 protein is CASSLDGRVNIQYF. DNA for the CDR3: TGTGCCAGCAGCTTAGATGGTAGGGTAAACATTCAGTACTTC.

The genes are TRBV5-1 and TRBJ1-6; 7 bases fit TRBD1. The J segment lost 9 bases and the V segment lost 2 bases, leaving 8 bases of the junction unmatched. Germline CDR1 is SGHRS and CDR2 is YFSETQ. There are 15 residues in the CDR3. The CDR3 protein is CASSFRQGDSSPLHF. The CDR3 nucleotides read TGCGCCAGCAGCTTCCGGCAGGGGGATAGTTCACCCCTCCACTTT.

This rearrangement joins TRBV5-5 to TRBJ1-6; perhaps TRBD1 as D (5 bases). There are 16 residues in the CDR3. Per germline, CDR1 SGHKS and CDR2 YYEKEE (reference sequence). Trimming left V 0 bases short and J 7 bases short, with 14 bases between. CDR3 amino acids: CASSLVGQGSNSPLHF. The CDR3 DNA follows: TGTGCCAGCAGCTTGGTAGGGCAGGGCAGCAATTCACCCCTCCACTTT.